The present TCR beta chain was sequenced within a study of shared clonotypes between healthy human individuals. Roughly 27,000 T cell genomes, or about 200 ng DNA, went into the sorted-subset replicate PCRs. Assay: immunoSEQ multiplex PCR; the TCRdb copy retains only in-frame clones and omits some. Seen here are approximately 340,000 clones, around 67% observed once, and the top ten hold more than 9%. This clone showed up just a few times. This clonotype originated in a man aged 25-40 years in good health. Input material: memory CD4+ T cells sorted from blood. Subset defined: CD45RA-negative fraction.

The DNA for the CDR3 is TGTGCCAGCAGCTCACAGGGGGGAGAGACCCAGTACTTC. This translates into CASSSQGGETQYF. The V call is TRBV7-9, the J call TRBJ2-5; 8 bases are a match to TRBD1. The CDR3 has 13 amino acids. The junction had 2 bases not matched to a gene; V was cut back by 4 bases and J by 4 bases. The V gene's germline CDR1 is SEHNR and CDR2 FQNEAQ (reference sequence).